This T cell receptor beta chain was captured by sequencing in a study of T cell responses to AZD1222 COVID-19 vaccine (dated by TCRdb to about 2021). With regard to the full study: A total of 233 trial participants underwent TCR sequencing, of whom some 200 had received two doses of AZD1222 and about 25 had received two doses of the MenACWY control vaccine. Trial participants were enrolled into age subgroups of 18-55, 56-69 and 70-plus years, which contained around 140, 26 and 57 TCR-sequenced participants, respectively.

The label giving this sample's time point can be read as: baseline before first vaccination. This sample's treatment or condition label indicates: meningococcal conjugate vaccine given as trial control. Vaccinee samples came from UK trials COV001 and COV002, including a single-blind randomized controlled phase 2/3 trial of AZD1222 (ChAdOx1 nCoV-19) in healthy adults. For TCRbeta chain sequencing, PBMC samples from trial participants were taken at day 0 and at day 28 after the second dose. From cysteine to phenylalanine, the CDR3 is 13 amino acids long. Here the CDR3 DNA is all that survives: 39 bases in frame from base 1. Here V drops 6 bases and J drops 4 bases, and the junction holds 4 bases not matched to any gene. Per the germline V gene, MNHEY is the CDR1 and SVGAGI is the CDR2. Overall study results and their limits: Conclusions about previously exposed vaccinees were limited because only five to seven AZD1222 recipients were SARS-CoV-2 seropositive at baseline. No day 14 peak-response samples were available, so repertoires were characterized only after the peak T cell response. The vaccine-associated CD4 TCRs covered the entire spike protein, and the dominant responses fell in regions 160-218 and 743-854. A significant rise in spike-specific TCR breadth and depth was observed after two AZD1222 doses relative to day 0 and relative to MenACWY recipients. Most participants were white British and females outnumbered males, and the authors suggested that clonal diversity may have been underestimated. In the small 56-69-year group, the increase in depth fell short of significance, most likely because of low power. Reportedly, close to half of the unique spike-specific TCRs recognized epitopes lying outside the regions that are mutated in the B.1.351 and B.1.1.7 variants.

Regarding this clone: No antigen is known for it. Base quality data are lacking; no much larger clone is found one base away.

The CDR3 regions of human TCRbeta chains were subjected to immunosequencing. The study's own analysis went as follows. TCRs in the repertoires were compared against a reference library of SARS-CoV-2-specific TCRs that had been generated with the MIRA antigen-specificity platform. Breadth was defined as the fraction of unique TCRs that were SARS-CoV-2-associated, and depth was defined as the fraction of total T cells that were SARS-CoV-2-associated. Each spike-specific TCR was assigned to its reactive spike region and to a CD4 or CD8 class using the MIRA data. Log10-transformed breadth and depth values were compared by one-way ANOVA with Sidak's multiple comparisons tests. What TCRdb holds here is the immuneACCESS table cut down to in-frame rearrangements. Part of the clones is not present; checked against another copy, under half of the missing clones reflect an unresolved V gene, and the others are unexplained. The DNA gave D and trimming, while V, J and clone size come from that table. The sample records around 100,000 clones, about 87% of which are singletons. The ten largest account for roughly 4.2% of the sample.

This chain joins TRBV6-5 to TRBJ2-5; 8 junctional bases match TRBD1. This receptor was taken from an adult in good health. Sequenced here: peripheral blood, sampled on day 0 of MenACWY control vaccination. The CDR3 region: CASRGQGIETQYF. The sequenced DNA: TGTGCCAGCAGAGGACAGGGTATAGAGACCCAGTACTTC.